This T cell receptor beta chain was retrieved from a study of blood T cell repertoires in COVID-19. This CDR3 spans 18 amino acids. Germline V CDR1 and CDR2: LNHDA, SQIVND (reference sequence). V lost 7 bases to trimming and J lost 4 bases; unmatched junction nucleotides: 14. Method: immunoSEQ multiplex PCR; TCRdb's copy keeps in-frame clones and lacks some. The data show 150,000 to 200,000 clones, 88% seen once. The sequence derives from a woman younger than 35 who had recovered from COVID-19. Sequenced input: PBMCs or T cells enriched from blood (not recorded which). The genes are TRBV19 and TRBJ2-5; the match to TRBD2 covers 14 bases. The DNA of the CDR3 is TGTGCCAGTACCCCAGGGACTAGCGGGGGAGGAGGTCGAGAGACCCAGTACTTC. Residues: CASTPGTSGGGGRETQYF.